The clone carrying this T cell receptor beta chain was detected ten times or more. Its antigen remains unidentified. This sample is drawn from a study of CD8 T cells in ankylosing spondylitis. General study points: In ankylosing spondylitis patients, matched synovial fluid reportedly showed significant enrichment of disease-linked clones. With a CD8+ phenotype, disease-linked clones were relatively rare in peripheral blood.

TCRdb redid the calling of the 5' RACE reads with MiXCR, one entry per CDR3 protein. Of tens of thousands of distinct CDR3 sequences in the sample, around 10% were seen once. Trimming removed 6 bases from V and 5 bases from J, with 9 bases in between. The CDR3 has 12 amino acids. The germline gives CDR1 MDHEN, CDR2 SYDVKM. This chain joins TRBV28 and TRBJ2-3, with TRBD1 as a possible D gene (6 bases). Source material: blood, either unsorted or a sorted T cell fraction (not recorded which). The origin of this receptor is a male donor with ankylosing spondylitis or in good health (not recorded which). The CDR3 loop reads CASSTRGDTQYF. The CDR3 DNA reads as TGTGCCAGCAGCACCAGGGGAGATACGCAGTATTTT.